Below, 18 T cell receptor beta chains from the same sample are listed, as sequenced in a study of Ad26.COV2.S vaccination and SARS-CoV-2 variants. TCRdb's copy holds only in-frame clones and misses some; the assay was immunoSEQ multiplex PCR. The repertoire holds 440,000 or so clones, with about 89% as singletons. The treatment: about 20 received Ad26.COV2.S at low or high dose, single or two shots; 5 received placebo; per-sample allocation not given. Sampling occurred on day 63 after the first vaccine or placebo injection. The source was peripheral blood, collected in a trial of Ad26.COV2.S vaccine versus placebo. Every receptor here comes from a person between 18 and 59 years old who received the Ad26.COV2.S COVID-19 vaccine or a placebo.

This clone was seen a single time. The J gene is TRBJ2-5, the V gene TRBV6-5, with D unresolved. V gave up 8 bases and J gave up 5 bases, with 9 bases separating them. Per the germline V gene, CDR1 is MNHEY and CDR2 is SVGAGI. The CDR3 is 11 amino acids. CDR3 protein: CASGDFETQYF. CDR3 nucleotide sequence: TGTGCCAGCGGAGATTTCGAGACCCAGTACTTC.

The chain joins TRBV29-1 to TRBJ2-7, with D hard to call. This CDR3 spans 13 amino acids. Germline CDR1 reads SQVTM; CDR2 reads ANQGSEA. V was clipped by 5 bases and J by 2 bases, with 13 bases between them. CDR3 sequence (DNA): TGCAGCGTTATCTCCGGGTACGCCTACGAGCAGTACTTC. The encoded protein is CSVISGYAYEQYF.

J is TRBJ2-3 and V is TRBV5-1; D is perhaps TRBD1 (8 bases). CDR3 length equals 15 residues. V was clipped by 4 bases and J by 6 bases, with 18 bases between them. Per germline, CDR1 SGHRS and CDR2 YFSETQ. The DNA for the CDR3 is TGCGCCAGCAGCGGAAACAGGGGGGGATCGGATACGCAGTATTTT. Its translation: CASSGNRGGSDTQYF.

The chain recombines TRBV28 with TRBJ1-2, with a possible D match to TRBD1 (5 bases). Germline V lookup: CDR1 MDHEN, CDR2 SYDVKM. Trimming removed 4 bases at V and 7 bases at J, with 22 bases between. CDR3 length: 16 residues. This CDR3 is CASSSPTGPSLGGYTF. Here the CDR3 DNA reads TGTGCCAGCAGTTCACCTACAGGCCCCTCCTTGGGTGGCTACACCTTC.

V gene TRBV18 combines with J gene TRBJ1-4; maybe TRBD1 (6 bases). The CDR3 runs to 15 residues. Trimming left V 2 bases short and J 8 bases short, with 15 bases between. Germline V gives CDR1 KGHSH, CDR2 LQKENI. CDR3 nucleotide sequence: TGTGCCAGCTCACCATCCGCGGGGGCGACGGAAAAACTGTTTTTT. Its translation is CASSPSAGATEKLFF.

The CDR3 bases are TGTGCCAGCAACGGGGACGGAACCTACGAGCAGTACTTC. Its protein is CASNGDGTYEQYF. The rearrangement joins TRBV28 to TRBJ2-7; tentatively, D is TRBD1 or TRBD2 (5 bases each). The CDR3 has 13 amino acids. From germline, CDR1 is MDHEN and CDR2 SYDVKM. Trimming took 7 bases from V and 2 from J, leaving 12 bases between them.

V and J are TRBV4-1 and TRBJ2-1; 12 nucleotides align to TRBD1. Germline assignment: CDR1 MGHRA and CDR2 YSYEKL. With 3 bases clipped from V and 7 bases from J, the junction kept 7 bases outside the gene matches. The CDR3 loop spans 16 amino acids. CDR3 sequence reads: CASSQRPGQGANEQFF. CDR3 coding DNA: TGCGCCAGCAGCCAGCGCCCGGGACAGGGGGCGAATGAGCAGTTCTTC.

For this clone: At one of its ends the junction is not consistent with the germline gene, which may arise from a read error. The rearrangement joins TRBV11-1 to TRBJ2-5, with 8 positions matching TRBD2. Germline lookup yields CDR1 SGHAT and CDR2 FQDESV (reference sequence). This CDR3 spans 13 amino acids. CDR3 residues: CASSPSSGGGWNF. CDR3 nucleotides: TGTGCCAGCAGCCCTTCGAGTGGCGGGGGGTGGAACTTC.

The V gene is TRBV19, the J gene TRBJ2-1; the match to TRBD2 covers 11 bases. Germline loops: CDR1 LNHDA, CDR2 SQIVND (reference sequence). The CDR3 extends over 16 amino acids. The V segment lost 5 bases and the J segment 8 bases; nucleotides outside the gene matches: 11. Written as DNA, the CDR3 is TGTGCCAGTAGTCTGGTCGGGGGACTAGCGGTCTATGAGCAGTTCTTC. This sequence encodes CASSLVGGLAVYEQFF.

This clone occurred a few times. V gene TRBV25-1 combines with J gene TRBJ1-1; the D is unclear. V lost 4 bases, J lost 6 bases, and 12 bases lay in between. This CDR3 region has 13 residues. Germline V gene lookup returns CDR1 MGHDK and CDR2 SYGVNS. Here the CDR3 DNA reads TGTGCCAGCAGTGTCAGCGGGTTTTCTGAAGCTTTCTTT. Protein: CASSVSGFSEAFF. Complete variable domain (other parts from reference TRBV25-1 and TRBJ1-1): EADIYQTPRYLVIGTGKKITLECSQTMGHDKMYWYQQDPGMELHLIHYSYGVNSTEKGDLSSESTVSRIRTEHFPLTLESARPSHTSQYLCASSVSGFSEAFFGQGTRLTVV.

This chain joins TRBV7-2 and TRBJ2-2; D ambiguous. The germline V gene encodes CDR1 SGHTA and CDR2 FQGNSA. The CDR3 spans 16 residues. V gave up 6 bases and J gave up 0 bases, with 14 bases separating them. CDR3 DNA: TGTGCCAGCAGATCCCGCCGTTCCGCGAACACCGGGGAGCTGTTTTTT. It translates to CASRSRRSANTGELFF. The variable domain in full, with the rest retrieved from reference TRBV7-2 and TRBJ2-2, is GAGVSQSPSNKVTEKGKDVELRCDPISGHTALYWYRQSLGQGLEFLIYFQGNSAPDKSGLPSDRFSAERTGGSVSTLTIQRTQQEDSAVYLCASRSRRSANTGELFFGEGSRLTVL.

The chain has TRBV5-1 and TRBJ2-1; D is perhaps TRBD1 (6 bases). Trimming pared 4 bases from V and 0 bases from J, leaving 8 bases between. The V gene's germline CDR1 is SGHRS and CDR2 YFSETQ. CDR3 size: 14 residues. Here the CDR3 DNA reads TGCGCCAGCAGCATGGGGGCCTCCTACAATGAGCAGTTCTTC. Translated, it gives CASSMGASYNEQFF. Together with reference TRBV5-1 and TRBJ2-1, the CDR3 gives the full variable domain: KAGVTQTPRYLIKTRGQQVTLSCSPISGHRSVSWYQQTPGQGLQFLFEYFSETQRNKGNFPGRFSGRQFSNSRSEMNVSTLELGDSALYLCASSMGASYNEQFFGPGTRLTVL.

The gene calls are TRBV6-5 and TRBJ2-7, with 11 bases aligning to TRBD2. Germline assignment: CDR1 MNHEY and CDR2 SVGAGI. The CDR3 is 15 amino acids. Trimming took 5 bases from V and 1 from J; bases not matched to a gene: 4. The CDR3 region is CASSILAGASYEQYF. The CDR3 DNA is TGTGCCAGCAGTATACTAGCGGGGGCATCCTACGAGCAGTACTTC.

V gene TRBV4-2 combines with J gene TRBJ2-2; TRBD2 matches 9 bases. This CDR3 is built from 17 residues. Unmatched junction bases numbered 7, after V lost 0 bases and J lost 5 bases. Germline CDR1 is LGHNA and CDR2 is YNFKEQ. The DNA for the CDR3 is TGTGCCAGCAGCCAAGATCGTAGCGGGGGAAGGACCGGGGAGCTGTTTTTT. Translation: CASSQDRSGGRTGELFF.

The gene calls are TRBV10-1 and TRBJ2-3; 7 bases align to TRBD1. The germline gives CDR1 WNHNN, CDR2 SYGVQD (reference sequence). Trimming cost V 9 bases and J 4 bases; bases outside gene matches: 10. CDR3 length: 14 amino acids. The CDR3 DNA sequence: TGCGCCAGTTCCCGGGGACAGTCGGCAGATACGCAGTATTTT. This sequence encodes CASSRGQSADTQYF.

V and J are TRBV28 and TRBJ2-1; 11 bases are shared with TRBD2. The ends lost 10 bases at V and 0 bases at J; junction bases unmatched: 5. The CDR3 totals 15 residues. Per the germline V gene, CDR1 is MDHEN and CDR2 is SYDVKM. Written as DNA, the CDR3 is TGTGCCACCCGACTAGCGGGACTCTCCTACAATGAGCAGTTCTTC. This translates into CATRLAGLSYNEQFF. The whole variable domain, remainder taken from reference TRBV28 and TRBJ2-1, is DVKVTQSSRYLVKRTGEKVFLECVQDMDHENMFWYRQDPGLGLRLIYFSYDVKMKEKGDIPEGYSVSREKKERFSLILESASTNQTSMYLCATRLAGLSYNEQFFGPGTRLTVL.

The rearrangement links TRBV12-3 or TRBV12-4 to TRBJ1-5; 8 bases fit TRBD1. This CDR3 has 13 amino acids. Trimming cost V 6 bases and J 5 bases; bases outside gene matches: 3. The CDR3 spells CASSWTGHQPQHF. DNA for the CDR3: TGTGCCAGCAGCTGGACAGGGCATCAGCCCCAGCATTTT.

As regards this clone: This same CDR3 is encoded by further DNA sequences in the sample. The chain links TRBV27 to TRBJ2-7, with TRBD2 identical over 7 bases. This CDR3 has 13 residues. Germline lookup yields CDR1 MNHEY and CDR2 SMNVEV (reference sequence). V shed 2 bases and J 2 bases; nucleotides not matched to a gene: 0. CDR3 coding DNA: TGTGCCAGCAGTTTAAGCGGGGCCTACGAGCAGTACTTC. Protein: CASSLSGAYEQYF.